This T cell receptor (beta chain) appears in the sequencing data of a study of tumor and adjacent non-tumor tissue in lung cancer. For the study at large: Histology: under 15 adenocarcinoma, a couple of squamous cell carcinoma, 1 small cell lung cancer.

The library came from three nested PCR rounds adapted from ARM-PCR protocols. TCRdb re-derived calls from the multiplex PCR reads in MiXCR, one entry per CDR3 protein. The table shows approximately 62,000 distinct CDR3 sequences, with roughly 57% occurring only once. In regard to this clonotype: The antigen remains unidentified.

No cell sorting was done before RNA was extracted from the tissue. More than 3 cm separated this lung sample from the edge of the tumor. Chemotherapy-naive patients with new lung cancer underwent thoracic surgery in China, August–late 2014. CDR1 is SQVTM and CDR2 is ANQGSEA in the germline V gene. Trimming cost V 8 bases and J 9 bases; bases outside gene matches: 19. The CDR3 consists of 15 residues. Findings of the study overall: Shorter survival was associated with higher TCR diversity in tumors. Tumor tissue had significantly higher TCR diversity than normal lung.

This receptor was obtained from a man between 65 and 85 years old with non-small cell lung cancer. The sequenced sample consisted of distant non-tumor lung tissue. The chain is built from TRBV29-1 and TRBJ2-5; 9 bases align to TRBD2. The DNA of the CDR3 is TGCAGCAATGGGATAGCGGGAGTAGATAGGGAGGCCCAGTACTTC. Its translation: CSNGIAGVDREAQYF. The full variable domain, in which reference TRBV29-1 and TRBJ2-5 provide the parts outside the CDR3, is SAVISQKPSRDICQRGTSLTIQCQVDSQVTMMFWYRQQPGQSLTLIATANQGSEATYESGFVIDKFPISRPNLTFSTLTVSNMSPEDSSIYLCSNGIAGVDREAQYFGPGTRLLVL.